Reported below is one T cell receptor (beta chain). These data originate in a study of blood T cell repertoires in COVID-19. Looking at the study overall: COVID-19 samples collected from the United States, Italy and Spain covered acute and convalescent phases.

TCRdb keeps only in-frame clones here, not all; method: immunoSEQ multiplex PCR. The sample contains 150,000 to 200,000 clones, approximately 90% of which appear only once. The sequence was collected from a man aged 25-45 years with COVID-19, enrolled during active disease. The specimen sequenced was peripheral blood.

CDR3 sequence: CASLRADTQYF. The CDR3 DNA is TGTGCCAGTCTCAGGGCAGATACGCAGTATTTT. This chain joins TRBV28 and TRBJ2-3; D is possibly TRBD1 (5 bases). From germline, CDR1 is MDHEN and CDR2 SYDVKM. Trimming stripped 9 bases from V and 4 bases from J, with 8 bases between. This CDR3 comprises 11 residues.